The rows below give T cell receptor beta chains drawn from one sample of a study of T-cell reconstitution after alpha-beta-depleted transplantation in children. In TCRdb, the PCR reads were re-called with MiXCR into one record per CDR3 protein. The sample includes roughly 310,000 distinct CDR3 sequences, approximately 23% of them seen just once. The sequencing used PBMCs, mostly from graft donor cells, collected 180 days after TCRalphabeta/CD19-depleted stem cell transplant. These receptor sequences come from a male patient between 5 and 17 years old who had a stem cell transplant for acute lymphoblastic leukemia, so the T cells may come from the graft donor. CDR3s include the opening cysteine and the closing phenylalanine or tryptophan. The D gene is left open where the match is weak. Size values are once, few and many counts, or a class for expanded clones, and some rows have none.

J gene	V gene	D gene	clone size	CDR3 protein	CDR3 DNA
TRBJ2-7	TRBV7-3	-	few	CASSLNGAGFGEQYF	TGTGCCAGCAGCTTAAACGGAGCCGGGTTCGGGGAGCAGTACTTC
TRBJ2-5	TRBV9	-	-	CASSVGSGLQETQYF	TGTGCCAGCAGCGTAGGTTCAGGGCTCCAAGAGACCCAGTACTTC
TRBJ1-4	TRBV7-2	-	few	CASSLRAGTPNEKLFF	TGTGCCAGCAGCTTAAGGGCAGGGACCCCTAATGAAAAACTGTTTTTT
TRBJ2-5	TRBV7-8	TRBD2	-	CASSLNRLTGTSGEETQYF	TGTGCCAGCAGTTTAAACCGGTTGACCGGGACTAGCGGAGAAGAGACCCAGTACTTC
TRBJ2-1	TRBV27	TRBD1	few	CASSPGQGDYNEQFF	TGTGCCAGCAGCCCGGGACAGGGCGACTACAATGAGCAGTTCTTC
TRBJ2-7	TRBV12-3/TRBV12-4	-	-	CASRDSLDTYVHEQYF	TGTGCCAGCAGGGACAGTTTGGACACCTATGTCCACGAGCAGTACTTC
TRBJ1-3	TRBV4-1	-	few	CASSELLGKDGNTIYF	TGCGCCAGCAGCGAGCTGTTGGGAAAGGATGGAAACACCATATATTTT
TRBJ1-1	TRBV18	-	few	CASSPGTLHGGTEAFF	TGTGCCAGCTCTCCCGGGACACTCCACGGGGGCACTGAAGCTTTCTTT
TRBJ2-3	TRBV5-1	-	-	CASSWGDLTDTQYF	TGCGCCAGCAGCTGGGGCGACCTCACAGATACGCAGTATTTT
TRBJ1-5	TRBV6-1	TRBD1	-	CASSDGTGGNQPQHF	TGTGCCAGCAGTGATGGGACAGGGGGGAATCAGCCCCAGCATTTT
TRBJ2-3	TRBV5-1	TRBD2	many	CASSPLLAGAVGDTQYF	TGCGCCAGCAGCCCACTTTTAGCGGGAGCTGTAGGAGATACGCAGTATTTT
TRBJ2-5	TRBV7-6	-	few	CASSGTKLSIAVPSVETQYF	TGTGCCAGCAGCGGAACTAAGCTTAGTATTGCGGTACCTAGCGTAGAGACCCAGTACTTC
TRBJ1-2	TRBV6-5	TRBD1	-	CASSYSRQGALSYGYTF	TGTGCCAGCAGTTACTCTAGACAGGGCGCTCTTTCCTATGGCTACACCTTC
TRBJ2-1	TRBV9	-	-	CASSVGLRAYNEQFF	TGTGCCAGCAGCGTAGGACTTCGGGCCTACAATGAGCAGTTCTTC
TRBJ1-4	TRBV9	-	few	CASSVVGAANEKLFF	TGTGCCAGCAGCGTAGTCGGGGCCGCTAATGAAAAACTGTTTTTT
TRBJ2-5	TRBV6-5	-	-	CASSYFVTTSQETQYF	TGTGCCAGCAGTTACTTCGTTACCACTAGTCAAGAGACCCAGTACTTC
TRBJ2-6	TRBV3-1	TRBD1	-	CARSPGQGLSGANVLTF	TGTGCCCGCAGCCCCGGACAGGGGTTAAGTGGGGCCAACGTCCTGACTTTC
TRBJ1-1	TRBV6-1	-	-	CASSRGQNPNTEAFF	TGTGCCAGCAGCCGCGGACAGAACCCGAACACTGAAGCTTTCTTT